This T cell receptor beta chain was identified in a study of T cell responses to AZD1222 COVID-19 vaccine. The assay was immunoSEQ multiplex PCR, and TCRdb's table has in-frame clones only and misses some. This sample has about 140,000 clones, with roughly 91% found just once. For this clone: Its antigen is not known.

Study conclusions and caveats: Distributed over spike, vaccine-associated CD4 TCRs predominated at 160-218 and 743-854.

The sample in question was peripheral blood, obtained 28 days after the second AZD1222 dose. This clonotype was sampled from an adult who received the AZD1222 COVID-19 vaccine.

The CDR3 loop reads CASSLRLTSADEQYF. The CDR3 DNA follows: TGTGCCAGCAGCTTACGATTAACTAGTGCCGACGAGCAGTACTTC. This chain joins TRBV7-2 and TRBJ2-7, with D perhaps matching TRBD2 (5 bases). The CDR3 consists of 15 residues. Deletions cut 2 bases from V and 5 bases from J, with 16 bases between. Germline V gives CDR1 SGHTA, CDR2 FQGNSA.